The 11 T cell receptor beta chains below all came from one sample that was sequenced in a study of shared clonotypes between healthy human individuals. Clones were sequenced by immunoSEQ multiplex PCR, and TCRdb holds only the in-frame ones, with some missing. The sample lists about 2.3 million clones, approximately 95% occurring once. Sequenced input: naive CD4+ T cells from PBMCs. Subset given: CD45RA+ positively selected. The receptors stem from a man younger than 30 in good health. Some clones in this sample may be carry-over from other donors' samples.

Comments on this clone: Other nucleotide sequences in the sample specify the same CDR3. This sequence joins TRBV5-1 and TRBJ2-6; no definite D call. Between the trimmed V and J ends, which lost 0 bases and 0 bases, there was a span of 7 bases. Germline CDR1 is SGHRS and CDR2 is YFSETQ. The CDR3 is 16 residues long. In nucleotides, the CDR3 is TGCGCCAGCAGCTTGGGTTCGGTCTCTGGGGCCAACGTCCTGACTTTC. Translating gives CASSLGSVSGANVLTF.

The gene calls are TRBV7-9 and TRBJ2-7, with D possibly called TRBD1 or TRBD2 (5 bases each). CDR1 and CDR2 (germline): SEHNR, FQNEAQ (reference sequence). The CDR3 is 15 amino acids. Trimming pared 7 bases from V and 2 bases from J, leaving 18 bases between. The CDR3 DNA follows: TGTGCCAGCACCTACCCGGGGCCATCCACCTACGAGCAGTACTTC. Translated: CASTYPGPSTYEQYF.

With respect to this clone: Other DNA variants within this sample encode the same CDR3. The chain couples TRBV11-2 to TRBJ1-2, with 9 nucleotides matching TRBD1. V shed 5 bases, J shed 2 bases, and the junction held 3 bases outside the gene matches. The CDR3 is 14 amino acids. Germline loops: CDR1 SGHAT, CDR2 FQNNGV. The CDR3, as DNA: TGTGCCAGCAGCCCCGGACAGGGGAACTATGGCTACACCTTC. Protein product: CASSPGQGNYGYTF.

The chain combines TRBV5-1 with TRBJ2-3, with D tentatively TRBD2 (6 bases). The CDR3 sequence is 14 residues long. Trimming left V 4 bases short and J 1 base short, with 10 bases between. The germline V gene has CDR1 SGHRS and CDR2 YFSETQ. CDR3 coding DNA: TGCGCCAGCAGCCGGGACTCAGGCACAGATACGCAGTATTTT. As protein: CASSRDSGTDTQYF.

The chain joins TRBV4-2 to TRBJ2-7; D possibly corresponds to TRBD1 (6 bases). The CDR3 extends over 14 amino acids. Trimming took 0 bases from V and 5 from J, leaving 11 bases between them. CDR1 and CDR2 (germline): LGHNA, YNFKEQ. The CDR3 is CASSQDLGAHEQYF. CDR3 bases: TGTGCCAGCAGCCAAGATCTGGGGGCCCACGAGCAGTACTTC.

The chain carries TRBV6-5 and TRBJ1-2; 7 bases fit TRBD1. In germline, CDR1 is MNHEY, CDR2 SVGAGI. The CDR3 has 14 residues. The trim removed 6 bases at V and 4 bases at J, leaving 8 bases unmatched. CDR3 sequence (DNA): TGTGCCAGCAGGGGCACAGGGGCTAGCTATGGCTACACCTTC. This sequence encodes CASRGTGASYGYTF.

This clone showed up just once. This chain uses TRBV5-1 with TRBJ2-2, with 7 bases aligning to TRBD2. Germline CDR1 and CDR2: SGHRS and YFSETQ. The CDR3 consists of 15 residues. V was clipped by 4 bases and J by 4 bases; unmatched bases: 7. In DNA form, the CDR3 reads TGCGCCAGCAGCGGGACTACACTCGGCACCGGGGAGCTGTTTTTT. Translation gives CASSGTTLGTGELFF.

The genes are TRBV5-1 and TRBJ2-2, with D unresolved. The V end was cut by 4 bases, the J end by 0 bases, with 13 bases between. The V gene's germline CDR1 is SGHRS and CDR2 YFSETQ. This CDR3 has 16 amino acids. This chain's CDR3 is CASSPRPLANTGELFF. CDR3 DNA: TGCGCCAGCAGCCCCAGACCGTTGGCGAACACCGGGGAGCTGTTTTTT.

The V call is TRBV7-8, the J call TRBJ1-1, with D possibly TRBD1 on 6 matching bases. Trimming took 0 bases from V and 4 from J, leaving 12 bases between them. The CDR3 is made up of 15 amino acids. CDR1 and CDR2 (germline): SGHVS, FQNEAQ. DNA of the CDR3: TGTGCCAGCAGCTTAGCGGCGGGGGCTAGCACTGAAGCTTTCTTT. This gives the protein CASSLAAGASTEAFF. Based on the CDR3 plus reference TRBV7-8 and TRBJ1-1, the full variable domain is GAGVSQSPRYKVAKRGQDVALRCDPISGHVSLFWYQQALGQGPEFLTYFQNEAQLDKSGLPSDRFFAERPEGSVSTLKIQRTQQEDSAVYLCASSLAAGASTEAFFGQGTRLTVV.

The V and J genes are TRBV28 and TRBJ1-5; D is perhaps TRBD1 (6 bases). V lost 1 base and J 9 bases, leaving 19 bases between the germline ends. This CDR3 has 16 amino acids. Per the germline V gene, CDR1 is MDHEN and CDR2 is SYDVKM. CDR3 loop: CASSLSHRRGLTPQHF. For the CDR3, the DNA is TGTGCCAGCAGTTTATCACACAGGAGGGGGTTGACGCCCCAGCATTTT.

The rearrangement links TRBV19 to TRBJ1-3; D is unclear. From germline, CDR1 is LNHDA and CDR2 SQIVND (reference sequence). V lost 5 bases and J 5 bases, leaving 13 bases between the germline ends. The CDR3 consists of 14 residues. The CDR3 DNA reads as TGTGCCAGTAGTCTTTCGGCAGCTAGAAACACCATATATTTT. Amino acid sequence: CASSLSAARNTIYF.